This entry lists 27 T cell receptor beta chains sequenced from one sample in a study of blood T cell repertoires in COVID-19. The protocol was immunoSEQ multiplex PCR, while the TCRdb copy is restricted to in-frame clones and leaves out a portion. The repertoire includes approximately 25,000 clones, over 75% of them detected once, and about three fifths sits in the top ten. What was sequenced was peripheral blood. All receptors come from a woman of 80 years or more with acute or convalescent COVID-19.

The chain uses TRBV6-5 and TRBJ1-6; D may be TRBD1 (5 bases). Looked up from germline, CDR1 is MNHEY and CDR2 is SVGAGI. Trimming left V 6 bases short and J 11 bases short, with 11 bases between. This CDR3 region has 12 residues. CDR3 residues: CASSSQGTPLHF. The CDR3 DNA reads as TGTGCCAGCAGCTCTCAGGGAACACCCCTCCACTTT.

In its sample, this clone was seen a few times. The chain carries TRBV6-5 and TRBJ1-1; D ambiguous. V lost 2 bases and J lost 0, with 4 bases in between. The length of the CDR3 is 13 residues. Germline V CDR1 and CDR2: MNHEY, SVGAGI. Here the CDR3 DNA reads TGTGCCAGCAGTTACCGGGTGAACACTGAAGCTTTCTTT. Translation gives CASSYRVNTEAFF.

The chain employs TRBV18 and TRBJ1-2, with no clear D. The length of the CDR3 is 13 residues. Germline loops: CDR1 KGHSH, CDR2 LQKENI. V shed 3 bases and J shed 0 bases, with 5 bases lying between them. CDR3 in amino acids: CASSPSANYGYTF. The CDR3 DNA reads as TGTGCCAGCTCACCTAGTGCTAACTATGGCTACACCTTC.

This sequence joins TRBV28 and TRBJ2-3, with D possibly TRBD2 on 6 matching bases. Per germline, CDR1 MDHEN and CDR2 SYDVKM. CDR3 length: 18 residues. With 6 bases removed from V and 0 bases from J, the gap between germline ends came to 22 bases. CDR3 amino acids: CASSSLGVGGLSTDTQYF. CDR3 DNA: TGTGCCAGCAGCTCCCTCGGGGTCGGGGGACTTAGCACAGATACGCAGTATTTT.

The chain employs TRBV2 and TRBJ2-3, with 7 nucleotides matching TRBD2. The length of the CDR3 is 15 residues. V trimming: 6 bases; J trimming: 2 bases; junction bases outside the gene matches: 8. Germline V gene lookup returns CDR1 SNHLY and CDR2 FYNNEI. The CDR3 loop is CASSPPAGATDTQYF. The CDR3, as DNA: TGTGCCAGCAGCCCCCCCGCGGGAGCCACAGATACGCAGTATTTT.

V is TRBV5-1 and J is TRBJ2-1; tentatively, D is TRBD1 (6 bases). With 2 bases removed from V and 0 bases from J, the gap between germline ends came to 9 bases. This CDR3 is 15 amino acids long. Germline values: CDR1 SGHRS, CDR2 YFSETQ. Written as DNA, the CDR3 is TGCGCCAGCAGCTTTCAGGGGAACTCCTACAATGAGCAGTTCTTC. Translating gives CASSFQGNSYNEQFF.

The rearrangement uses TRBV18 and TRBJ2-7; possibly TRBD1 for D (5 bases). Trimming shortened V by 4 bases and J by 3 bases, and 10 bases separated the two germline ends. This CDR3 spans 13 amino acids. Germline values: CDR1 KGHSH, CDR2 LQKENI. CDR3 region: CASSQDKDYEQYF. CDR3 DNA: TGTGCCAGCTCACAGGACAAAGACTACGAGCAGTACTTC.

Comment on this clone: Sequence at one end of the junction differs from germline and may be a read error. The J gene is TRBJ2-1, the V gene TRBV5-6; maybe TRBD2 (7 bases). Germline V CDR1 and CDR2: SGHDT, YYEEEE. This CDR3 has 14 residues. CDR3 coding DNA: TGTGCCCGCAGCGTGGCCGAAGGGGGGGATGAGCAGTTCTTC. This encodes CARSVAEGGDEQFF.

This clone was observed once. V is TRBV5-1 and J is TRBJ2-7; no clear D gene. CDR1 SGHRS and CDR2 YFSETQ come from the germline V gene. This CDR3 comprises 13 residues. The ends were cut back, 5 bases at V and 1 base at J, with 10 bases in the middle. CDR3 sequence: CASRGVISYEQYF. As DNA, the CDR3 is TGCGCCAGCAGAGGAGTGATTTCCTACGAGCAGTACTTC.

The genes are TRBV12-5 and TRBJ1-5, with TRBD1 as a possible D gene (5 bases). V was clipped by 7 bases and J by 0 bases, with 10 bases between them. This CDR3 spans 14 amino acids. Germline CDR1 LGHNT, CDR2 FRNRAP. CDR3 DNA sequence: TGTGCTAGTGCCGGCAGGGATAGCAATCAGCCCCAGCATTTT. Protein: CASAGRDSNQPQHF.

V is TRBV6-5 and J is TRBJ2-3, with TRBD1 matching over 8 bases. With 6 bases clipped from V and 6 bases from J, the junction kept 11 bases outside the gene matches. CDR3 size: 15 residues. Germline V gives CDR1 MNHEY, CDR2 SVGAGI. In DNA form, the CDR3 reads TGTGCCAGCAGCTCCAGACAGGGGAGGTGGGATACGCAGTATTTT. Amino acids: CASSSRQGRWDTQYF.

The chain recombines TRBV4-1 with TRBJ1-1, with D perhaps TRBD1 (5 bases). Per the germline V gene, CDR1 is MGHRA and CDR2 is YSYEKL. V was clipped by 4 bases and J by 7 bases, with 13 bases between them. This CDR3 spans 13 amino acids. The CDR3 sequence: CASSREGNGEAFF. The DNA for the CDR3 is TGCGCCAGCAGCCGGGAGGGGAACGGTGAAGCTTTCTTT.

The gene calls are TRBV30 and TRBJ1-1; TRBD1 might be the D (6 bases). The CDR3 has 14 amino acids. Looked up from germline, CDR1 is GTSNPN and CDR2 is SVGIG (reference sequence). V lost 0 bases and J lost 13, with 21 bases in between. CDR3 bases: TGTGCCTGGAGTGTCCAACGGGACACAAAGGTTCTTTTCTTT. Its translation: CAWSVQRDTKVLFF.

The chain links TRBV9 to TRBJ2-2, with D hard to call. Germline loops: CDR1 SGDLS, CDR2 YYNGEE. CDR3 length: 16 residues. With 1 base removed from V and 7 bases from J, the gap between germline ends came to 17 bases. The CDR3 sequence: CASSVPVASRIGELFF. The CDR3 region has the DNA TGTGCCAGCAGCGTACCGGTAGCATCTCGCATCGGGGAGCTGTTTTTT.

The chain uses TRBV5-8 and TRBJ1-5; D possibly corresponds to TRBD1 (6 bases). CDR3 length: 15 residues. Per the germline V gene, CDR1 is SGHTS and CDR2 is YDEGEE. Trimming shortened V by 2 bases and J by 0 bases, and 9 bases separated the two germline ends. The CDR3 DNA reads TGTGCCAGCAGCTTACAGGGATTTAGCAATCAGCCCCAGCATTTT. Protein product: CASSLQGFSNQPQHF.

The CDR3 protein is CAGRGPNTEAFF. The CDR3 DNA is TGTGCCGGCAGAGGGCCGAACACTGAAGCTTTCTTT. The chain has TRBV19 and TRBJ1-1; D is undetermined. This CDR3 is 12 amino acids long. Trimming left V 11 bases short and J 1 base short, with 11 bases between. Germline CDR1 and CDR2: LNHDA and SQIVND (reference sequence).

V is TRBV5-5 and J is TRBJ2-5, with 8 nucleotides matching TRBD1. V gave up 4 bases and J gave up 4 bases; unmatched junction bases: 9. Germline lookup yields CDR1 SGHKS and CDR2 YYEKEE (reference sequence). The CDR3 totals 15 residues. This CDR3 reads CASSAGQGAGETQYF. The CDR3 DNA sequence: TGTGCCAGCAGCGCTGGGCAGGGGGCTGGAGAGACCCAGTACTTC.

The rearrangement uses TRBV5-1 and TRBJ2-7, with 8 bases identical to TRBD1. Trimming removed 4 bases from V and 6 bases from J; junction bases left unmatched: 9. Germline V gene lookup returns CDR1 SGHRS and CDR2 YFSETQ. The CDR3 contains 14 residues. The CDR3 sequence: CASSKWDRPSEQYF. The CDR3 nucleotides read TGCGCCAGCAGCAAATGGGACAGGCCCAGCGAGCAGTACTTC.

This chain links TRBV5-1 with TRBJ2-7, with 10 nucleotides matching TRBD2. Losses at the gene ends were 3 bases for V and 0 bases for J; bases not matched to a gene: 9. CDR1 SGHRS and CDR2 YFSETQ come from the germline V gene. The CDR3 length is 17 residues. The CDR3 DNA is TGCGCCAGCAGCTCATCGGGTACTAGCGGGGCCTCCTACGAGCAGTACTTC. Its translation: CASSSSGTSGASYEQYF.

This rearrangement joins TRBV6-6 to TRBJ1-5; D perhaps matches TRBD1 (5 bases). The germline CDR1 and CDR2 sequences are MNHNY and SVGAGI (reference sequence). Trimming stripped 5 bases from V and 7 bases from J, with 12 bases between. The CDR3 runs 13 residues. The CDR3 reads CASSPGLSQPQHF. In DNA form, the CDR3 reads TGTGCCAGCAGTCCAGGGCTTTCCCAGCCCCAGCATTTT.

The chain joins TRBV2 to TRBJ2-1, with 7 bases fitting TRBD1. J gave up 3 bases and V 7 bases, and 6 bases lay outside the gene matches. Germline V lookup: CDR1 SNHLY, CDR2 FYNNEI. The CDR3 sequence is 14 residues long. The CDR3 loop is CASITGEGYNEQFF. Written as DNA, the CDR3 is TGTGCCAGCATAACAGGGGAAGGCTACAATGAGCAGTTCTTC.

The V gene is TRBV14, the J gene TRBJ1-2, with a weak D call TRBD1 (6 bases). The V gene lost 3 bases and the J gene lost 3 bases, with 17 bases spanning the gap. CDR3 length equals 16 residues. The V gene's germline CDR1 is SGHDN and CDR2 FVKESK. The CDR3 spells CASSQYGGADYYGYTF. CDR3 DNA sequence: TGTGCCAGCAGCCAGTATGGGGGCGCCGATTACTATGGCTACACCTTC.

This rearrangement joins TRBV24-1 to TRBJ2-1; unclear D gene. CDR3 length: 14 residues. Per the germline V gene, CDR1 is KGHDR and CDR2 is SFDVKD. The ends were cut back, 4 bases at V and 0 bases at J, with 6 bases in the middle. In DNA form, the CDR3 reads TGTGCCACCAGTGAGACTGACTCCTACAATGAGCAGTTCTTC. Translated, it gives CATSETDSYNEQFF.

The genes are TRBV7-8 and TRBJ2-5; D is possibly TRBD2 (6 bases). Trimming left V 4 bases short and J 9 bases short, with 15 bases between. The CDR3 contains 13 residues. Germline CDR1 is SGHVS and CDR2 is FQNEAQ. CDR3 DNA sequence: TGTGCCAGCAGCTCGGAAGTCCGGGACTCCCAGTACTTC. Translation gives CASSSEVRDSQYF.

V gene TRBV6-5 combines with J gene TRBJ1-6; TRBD1 aligns across 8 bases. The CDR3 contains 13 residues. J gave up 11 bases and V 10 bases, and 10 bases lay outside the gene matches. CDR1 and CDR2 (germline): MNHEY, SVGAGI. CDR3 amino acids: CANADRVGAPLHF. The CDR3 nucleotides read TGTGCCAACGCGGACAGGGTGGGGGCACCCCTCCACTTT.

This chain uses TRBV30 with TRBJ1-2, with a weak D call TRBD1 (6 bases). Germline V CDR1 and CDR2: GTSNPN, SVGIG (reference sequence). This CDR3 region has 16 residues. Trimming cost V 4 bases and J 4 bases, with 22 bases left between them. The CDR3 loop is CAWIPGDRPPSYGYTF. As DNA, the CDR3 is TGTGCCTGGATCCCCGGCGACAGGCCACCCTCCTATGGCTACACCTTC.

The chain joins TRBV5-1 to TRBJ2-5; D is uncertain. Germline lookup yields CDR1 SGHRS and CDR2 YFSETQ. Trimming removed 0 bases at V and 3 bases at J, with 6 bases between. This CDR3 is built from 13 residues. The CDR3 sequence: CASSLGSKETQYF. For the CDR3, the DNA is TGCGCCAGCAGCTTGGGTAGCAAAGAGACCCAGTACTTC.